What follows are 4 T cell receptor beta chains derived from one specimen sequenced in a study of control samples from healthy donors and cancer patients. Using immunoSEQ multiplex PCR, the repertoire was profiled, and TCRdb retains in-frame clones only, with some absent. The sample records more than 95,000 clones, about 90% being singletons. Sequences were obtained from blood. The source of these receptors is a young man in good health.

The chain links TRBV18 to TRBJ2-1; 7 positions agree with TRBD2. The CDR3 is 15 residues long. Trimming cost V 0 bases and J 3 bases; bases outside gene matches: 2. Germline CDR1 is KGHSH and CDR2 is LQKENI. The CDR3 loop is CASSPPSGIYNEQFF. For the CDR3, the DNA is TGTGCCAGCTCACCACCCAGCGGGATCTACAATGAGCAGTTCTTC.

V usage is TRBV6-5 and J usage is TRBJ2-7; 9 bases line up with TRBD1. The germline CDR1 and CDR2 sequences are MNHEY and SVGAGI. The CDR3 consists of 15 residues. The V and J ends lost 7 bases and 3 bases, in that order; junction bases with no gene match: 10. This CDR3 reads CASKRDRDIFYEQYF. For the CDR3, the DNA is TGTGCCAGCAAAAGGGACAGGGATATTTTCTACGAGCAGTACTTC.

About this clone: In the same sample, other DNA sequences code for this CDR3. The chain joins TRBV7-2 to TRBJ2-3; D is uncertain. CDR1 SGHTA and CDR2 FQGNSA come from the germline V gene. The CDR3 sequence is 14 residues long. V was cut by 2 bases and J by 0 bases, with 6 bases left in between. The CDR3 sequence is CASSLTSSTDTQYF. The CDR3 nucleotides read TGTGCCAGCAGCTTAACCTCTAGCACAGATACGCAGTATTTT.

In this sample, this clone turned up many times. This sequence joins TRBV14 and TRBJ1-1; the D is unclear. Germline V gene data show CDR1 as SGHDN and CDR2 as FVKESK. Trimming took 8 bases from V and 3 from J, leaving 10 bases between them. The CDR3 consists of 12 residues. The CDR3 is CASRWGDTEAFF. CDR3 sequence (DNA): TGTGCCAGCCGGTGGGGAGACACTGAAGCTTTCTTT.